The sequence of this T cell receptor (beta chain) was determined in a study of cytomegalovirus exposure and HLA in healthy donors. The CDR3 contains 16 residues. The V gene lost 1 base and the J gene lost 9 bases, with 19 bases spanning the gap. In germline, CDR1 is SGHVS, CDR2 FQNEAQ. PCR primers comprised 60 Vbeta and 13 Jbeta primers. Assay: immunoSEQ multiplex PCR; the TCRdb copy retains only in-frame clones and omits some. The sample lists 160,000 or so clones; around 69% were seen once. The clonotype comes from a woman in her 30s in good health and CMV-seronegative. Input material: PBMCs. This rearrangement joins TRBV7-8 to TRBJ2-1; TRBD2 is a possible D gene (6 bases). CDR3 nucleotide sequence: TGTGCCAGCAGCTTAGACCCAGGGAGGTTCACAATTGAGCAGTTCTTC. Protein sequence: CASSLDPGRFTIEQFF.